One sample yielded the 6 T cell receptor beta chains listed below, sequenced in a study of blood T cells in healthy people across ages. Combining a sample-barcoded 5' primer with a J-beta primer mix, a second PCR ran for roughly 7 to 12 cycles. One entry per CDR3 protein, called by TCRdb with MiXCR from the 5' RACE reads. The sample carries over a million distinct CDR3 sequences, about 40% recorded once. The source material was blood. All receptors derive from a woman aged 18-29 years in good health.

V is TRBV2 and J is TRBJ2-5, with D possibly TRBD2 on 6 matching bases. The CDR3 is made up of 15 amino acids. Looked up from germline, CDR1 is SNHLY and CDR2 is FYNNEI. V was pared by 6 bases and J by 11 bases, with 25 bases between. This chain's CDR3 is CASSIWEVEHNEQYF. The CDR3 bases are TGTGCCAGCAGCATATGGGAGGTCGAGCACAATGAGCAGTACTTC. The full variable domain, with the rest looked up from reference TRBV2 and TRBJ2-5, is EPEVTQTPSHQVTQMGQEVILRCVPISNHLYFYWYRQILGQKVEFLVSFYNNEISEKSEIFDDQFSVERPDGSNFTLKIRSTKLEDSAMYFCASSIWEVEHNEQYFGPGTRLLVL.

This clonotype was found a few times. This chain links TRBV12-3 or TRBV12-4 with TRBJ2-1; 9 positions match TRBD2. The trim removed 6 bases at V and 4 bases at J, leaving 13 bases unmatched. This CDR3 is 17 amino acids long. The CDR3 loop reads CASSVMILAGNYNEQFF. The CDR3 nucleotides read TGTGCCAGCAGCGTGATGATTCTAGCGGGAAATTACAATGAGCAGTTCTTC.

This clonotype showed up just a few times. The DNA for the CDR3 is TGCAGTGCGCGGACAGGGAATGGCTACACCTTC. Translated, it gives CSARTGNGYTF. This chain connects TRBV20-1 to TRBJ1-2; 8 positions match TRBD1. V lost 6 bases, J lost 6 bases, and 3 bases stayed unmatched. Germline lookup yields CDR1 DFQATT and CDR2 SNEGSKA (reference sequence). The CDR3 has 11 residues.

The chain combines TRBV15 with TRBJ1-1; no clear D gene. Trimming cost V 0 bases and J 0 bases, with 11 bases left between them. The CDR3 has 16 amino acids. Germline CDR1 and CDR2: LNHNV and YYDKDF (reference sequence). The CDR3 nucleotides read TGTGCCACCAGCAGAGAATTGGGGTCCCTGAACACTGAAGCTTTCTTT. This gives the protein CATSRELGSLNTEAFF.

The rearrangement links TRBV12-3 or TRBV12-4 to TRBJ2-4; 7 nucleotides align to TRBD1. The CDR3 sequence is 14 residues long. V lost 2 bases to trimming and J lost 8 bases; unmatched junction nucleotides: 6. The chain's CDR3 is CASSLTGASDIQYF. CDR3 coding DNA: TGTGCCAGCAGTTTAACAGGGGCGTCCGACATTCAGTACTTC.

The rearrangement joins TRBV27 to TRBJ1-2; no reliable D call. The V gene lost 6 bases and the J gene lost 1 base, with 15 bases spanning the gap. Germline CDR1 reads MNHEY; CDR2 reads SMNVEV (reference sequence). CDR3 size: 15 residues. This CDR3 reads CASSRRSVLNYGYTF. CDR3 coding DNA: TGTGCCAGCAGCAGAAGGAGTGTCCTTAACTATGGCTACACCTTC.